Listed here are 13 T cell receptor beta chains from one sample, sequenced in a study of cytotoxic CD8 clonotypes in ibrutinib-treated CLL. Profiled with immunoSEQ multiplex PCR; TCRdb holds only in-frame clones, not every one. Altogether some 310,000 clones are present, roughly 80% being singletons, with the ten largest covering over 5.5%. The specimen comprised PBMCs, sampled before ibrutinib treatment. The receptors were gathered from a human donor with chronic lymphocytic leukemia.

The chain joins TRBV7-9 to TRBJ2-3; TRBD1 might be the D (5 bases). The CDR3 extends over 16 amino acids. Germline V gene data show CDR1 as SEHNR and CDR2 as FQNEAQ (reference sequence). V lost 1 base and J 0 bases, leaving 11 bases between the germline ends. Here the CDR3 DNA reads TGTGCCAGCAGCTTAGAAAAAGGGGCTAGCACAGATACGCAGTATTTT. Protein product: CASSLEKGASTDTQYF.

The rearrangement links TRBV30 to TRBJ2-7; D not certain. V shed 0 bases and J shed 1 base, with 10 bases lying between them. This CDR3 has 14 residues. Germline CDR1 GTSNPN, CDR2 SVGIG (reference sequence). CDR3 in amino acids: CAWSVLSGSYEQYF. As DNA, the CDR3 is TGTGCCTGGAGTGTTTTGTCAGGTTCCTACGAGCAGTACTTC.

The chain combines TRBV28 with TRBJ1-2, with D unclear. Germline V gene sequence: CDR1 MDHEN, CDR2 SYDVKM. V was trimmed by 3 bases and J by 2 bases, leaving 4 bases between them. The CDR3 totals 12 residues. This CDR3 reads CASSFGNYGYTF. In DNA, the CDR3 is TGTGCCAGCAGTTTTGGGAACTATGGCTACACCTTC.

The chain couples TRBV5-1 to TRBJ2-1; 7 nucleotides align to TRBD1. V gave up 5 bases and J gave up 4 bases; unmatched junction bases: 6. Germline values: CDR1 SGHRS, CDR2 YFSETQ. The CDR3 extends over 14 amino acids. The chain's CDR3 is CASSSGTEYNEQFF. The CDR3 nucleotides are TGCGCCAGCAGTTCCGGGACAGAATACAATGAGCAGTTCTTC. Combining the CDR3 with reference TRBV5-1 and TRBJ2-1 gives the whole variable domain KAGVTQTPRYLIKTRGQQVTLSCSPISGHRSVSWYQQTPGQGLQFLFEYFSETQRNKGNFPGRFSGRQFSNSRSEMNVSTLELGDSALYLCASSSGTEYNEQFFGPGTRLTVL.

The chain has TRBV7-2 and TRBJ1-1; no clear D. Germline V gene lookup returns CDR1 SGHTA and CDR2 FQGNSA. The CDR3 is 14 amino acids. V lost 1 base and J 0 bases, leaving 6 bases between the germline ends. The CDR3 DNA sequence: TGTGCCAGCAGCTTAGGATTCATGAACACTGAAGCTTTCTTT. Protein product: CASSLGFMNTEAFF. Looking up the rest from reference TRBV7-2 and TRBJ1-1 gives the full variable domain: GAGVSQSPSNKVTEKGKDVELRCDPISGHTALYWYRQSLGQGLEFLIYFQGNSAPDKSGLPSDRFSAERTGGSVSTLTIQRTQQEDSAVYLCASSLGFMNTEAFFGQGTRLTVV.

The rearrangement links TRBV30 to TRBJ2-3, with 8 bases lining up with TRBD1. V gave up 1 base and J gave up 9 bases; unmatched junction bases: 0. This CDR3 is 11 amino acids long. The germline V gene has CDR1 GTSNPN and CDR2 SVGIG (reference sequence). CDR3 region: CAWSAGGTQYF. In DNA, the CDR3 is TGTGCCTGGAGTGCAGGGGGCACGCAGTATTTT.

V gene TRBV4-3 combines with J gene TRBJ1-6; D ambiguous. Germline loops: CDR1 LGHNA, CDR2 YSLEER. Trimming took off 0 bases at V and 2 bases at J, with 14 bases between the two ends. The CDR3 is 18 amino acids. As DNA, the CDR3 is TGCGCCAGCAGCCAAGAGTATCCGAGTGGCACCTATAATTCACCCCTCCACTTT. Amino acids: CASSQEYPSGTYNSPLHF.

A word on this clone: Distinct nucleotide sequences in the sample also encode this CDR3. The chain uses TRBV7-2 and TRBJ2-1; the match to TRBD2 covers 12 bases. The CDR3 has 15 residues. Germline V gene sequence: CDR1 SGHTA, CDR2 FQGNSA. Unmatched junction bases numbered 2, after V lost 4 bases and J lost 4 bases. This CDR3 reads CASSSGLAGYNEQFF. DNA of the CDR3: TGTGCCAGCAGCTCCGGACTAGCGGGATACAATGAGCAGTTCTTC.

The chain links TRBV2 to TRBJ1-2; perhaps TRBD1 as D (6 bases). Between the trimmed V and J ends, which lost 2 bases and 5 bases, there was a span of 12 bases. The germline gives CDR1 SNHLY, CDR2 FYNNEI. The CDR3 is 14 amino acids. The CDR3 here is CASSERGTRYGYTF. CDR3 in DNA: TGTGCCAGCAGTGAAAGGGGGACTAGATATGGCTACACCTTC.

This chain joins TRBV7-2 and TRBJ2-7, with TRBD1 matching 7 bases. Germline V gives CDR1 SGHTA, CDR2 FQGNSA. Germline trimming cut 3 bases from V and 4 bases from J; bases unmatched to any gene: 18. The CDR3 consists of 18 residues. CDR3 residues: CASSFTSLRTGGFYEQYF. The CDR3 DNA reads as TGTGCCAGCAGCTTTACCTCCCTCCGGACAGGTGGATTTTACGAGCAGTACTTC.

The chain employs TRBV29-1 and TRBJ2-3, with TRBD2 identical over 13 bases. The germline gives CDR1 SQVTM, CDR2 ANQGSEA. The CDR3 length is 15 residues. J was trimmed by 6 bases and V by 7 bases; bases with no gene match: 10. Written as DNA, the CDR3 is TGCAGCGGTGGGGACGGACTAGCGGGAGCCGATACGCAGTATTTT. Translated: CSGGDGLAGADTQYF.

V is TRBV30 and J is TRBJ2-3, with 12 positions matching TRBD2. With 4 bases clipped from V and 6 bases from J, the junction kept 5 bases outside the gene matches. Looked up from germline, CDR1 is GTSNPN and CDR2 is SVGIG (reference sequence). There are 14 residues in the CDR3. The CDR3 protein is CAWTLAGGPDTQYF. The CDR3 DNA is TGTGCCTGGACCCTAGCGGGAGGGCCCGATACGCAGTATTTT.

The chain recombines TRBV27 with TRBJ2-7; maybe TRBD2 (6 bases). The CDR3 length is 12 residues. Germline lookup yields CDR1 MNHEY and CDR2 SMNVEV (reference sequence). Trimming removed 7 bases from V and 5 bases from J, with 12 bases in between. CDR3 bases: TGTGCCAGCATTTCGCGGGGCAACGAGCAGTACTTC. Its protein product is CASISRGNEQYF.